One sample yielded the 29 T cell receptor beta chains listed below, sequenced in a study of B cell selection in AIRE deficiency. Regulatory T cells were sorted as CD4+CD25hiCD127low/negative cells. Data came from immunoSEQ multiplex PCR; TCRdb stores just in-frame clones and leaves some out. The sample holds some 25,000 clones; about 90% are singletons and the top ten take approximately 1.1%. The sequencing sample was made of CD4+CD25+ Tregs sorted from PBMCs. The receptors stem from a human donor in good health.

The chain recombines TRBV6-6 with TRBJ1-3; 7 nucleotides line up with TRBD1. J gave up 0 bases and V 6 bases, and 8 bases lay outside the gene matches. This CDR3 comprises 16 residues. Germline V gene sequence: CDR1 MNHNY, CDR2 SVGAGI (reference sequence). The CDR3: CASRGPGQISGNTIYF. Written as DNA, the CDR3 is TGTGCCAGCAGGGGCCCGGGACAGATCTCTGGAAACACCATATATTTT.

The chain employs TRBV5-1 and TRBJ2-7; TRBD2 aligns across 11 bases. Unmatched junction bases numbered 7, after V lost 4 bases and J lost 4 bases. This CDR3 region has 15 residues. Per germline, CDR1 SGHRS and CDR2 YFSETQ. In nucleotides, the CDR3 is TGCGCCAGCAGCGCCGAAGGACTAGCGGGTTACGAGCAGTACTTC. Its protein product is CASSAEGLAGYEQYF. The full variable domain, its missing parts supplied by reference TRBV5-1 and TRBJ2-7, is KAGVTQTPRYLIKTRGQQVTLSCSPISGHRSVSWYQQTPGQGLQFLFEYFSETQRNKGNFPGRFSGRQFSNSRSEMNVSTLELGDSALYLCASSAEGLAGYEQYFGPGTRLTVT.

V is TRBV5-1 and J is TRBJ2-7, with 7 bases matching TRBD1. CDR3 length: 14 amino acids. Germline loops: CDR1 SGHRS, CDR2 YFSETQ. With 4 bases clipped from V and 1 base from J, the junction kept 5 bases outside the gene matches. Written as DNA, the CDR3 is TGCGCCAGCAGCACGGGACAGCCTTCCTACGAGCAGTACTTC. It translates to CASSTGQPSYEQYF.

This chain uses TRBV5-1 with TRBJ2-5; D gene unclear. V gave up 4 bases and J gave up 3 bases, with 19 bases separating them. The CDR3 is 16 residues long. In germline, CDR1 is SGHRS, CDR2 YFSETQ. CDR3 residues: CASSDPTRTGKETQYF. CDR3 bases: TGCGCCAGCAGCGATCCCACGCGTACGGGTAAAGAGACCCAGTACTTC.

The chain uses TRBV30 and TRBJ1-1; D may be TRBD1 (5 bases). Per germline, CDR1 GTSNPN and CDR2 SVGIG (reference sequence). The CDR3 is 13 amino acids. The V end lost 0 bases, the J end lost 1 base, and 6 bases lay between the germline ends. Here the CDR3 reads CAWSVRGNTEAFF. The CDR3 DNA sequence: TGTGCCTGGAGTGTGAGGGGGAACACTGAAGCTTTCTTT.

The chain joins TRBV11-2 to TRBJ2-7, with unresolved D. This CDR3 is built from 11 residues. The germline V gene encodes CDR1 SGHAT and CDR2 FQNNGV. V lost 6 bases and J 4 bases, leaving 7 bases between the germline ends. The CDR3 DNA sequence: TGTGCCAGCAGTTCCCAGTACGAGCAGTACTTC. This translates into CASSSQYEQYF.

V is TRBV7-9 and J is TRBJ2-4, with D tentatively TRBD1 (5 bases). The CDR3 is 17 amino acids. CDR1 SEHNR and CDR2 FQNEAQ come from the germline V gene (reference sequence). The V gene lost 1 base and the J gene lost 0 bases, with 13 bases spanning the gap. CDR3 region: CASSLGRAQLAKNIQYF. The CDR3 nucleotides read TGTGCCAGCAGCTTAGGCAGGGCCCAACTAGCCAAAAACATTCAGTACTTC. Full variable domain (rest looked up from reference TRBV7-9 and TRBJ2-4): DTGVSQNPRHKITKRGQNVTFRCDPISEHNRLYWYRQTLGQGPEFLTYFQNEAQLEKSRLLSDRFSAERPKGSFSTLEIQRTEQGDSAMYLCASSLGRAQLAKNIQYFGAGTRLSVL.

The gene calls are TRBV10-1 and TRBJ2-1; 8 bases line up with TRBD1. The CDR3 has 15 amino acids. The J segment lost 4 bases and the V segment lost 3 bases, leaving 5 bases of the junction unmatched. CDR1 WNHNN and CDR2 SYGVQD come from the germline V gene (reference sequence). The CDR3 spells CASSDRDRQYNEQFF. CDR3 coding DNA: TGCGCCAGCAGTGACCGGGACAGGCAATACAATGAGCAGTTCTTC.

V gene TRBV9 combines with J gene TRBJ2-5, with TRBD2 matching over 9 bases. The V gene's germline CDR1 is SGDLS and CDR2 YYNGEE. CDR3 size: 18 residues. V lost 0 bases to trimming and J lost 5 bases; unmatched junction nucleotides: 14. DNA of the CDR3: TGTGCCAGCAGCGTAGACCCCTTAGCGGGGGCCATATGGGAGACCCAGTACTTC. This translates into CASSVDPLAGAIWETQYF.

This clone was seen only once. The chain recombines TRBV5-4 with TRBJ1-2, with D perhaps matching TRBD1 (6 bases). Germline V lookup: CDR1 SGHNT, CDR2 YYREEE (reference sequence). Deletions cut 3 bases from V and 7 bases from J, with 13 bases between. The length of the CDR3 is 13 residues. Here the CDR3 DNA reads TGTGCCAGCAGCTACCCCGCAGGGGTTGGCTACACCTTC. Its protein product is CASSYPAGVGYTF. The full variable domain, its missing parts supplied by reference TRBV5-4 and TRBJ1-2, is ETGVTQSPTHLIKTRGQQVTLRCSSQSGHNTVSWYQQALGQGPQFIFQYYREEENGRGNFPPRFSGLQFPNYSSELNVNALELDDSALYLCASSYPAGVGYTFGSGTRLTVV.

V usage is TRBV5-5 and J usage is TRBJ1-1; 9 bases align to TRBD1. The J segment lost 4 bases and the V segment lost 4 bases, leaving 20 bases of the junction unmatched. The germline V gene has CDR1 SGHKS and CDR2 YYEKEE (reference sequence). The CDR3 is 19 amino acids. The CDR3 DNA is TGTGCCAGCAGCCCCCGGGACAGGGTACCGGTTAAACCGAGCACTGAAGCTTTCTTT. This gives the protein CASSPRDRVPVKPSTEAFF.

The chain combines TRBV9 with TRBJ2-5; 8 bases match TRBD2. The germline V gene encodes CDR1 SGDLS and CDR2 YYNGEE. The V segment lost 3 bases and the J segment 3 bases; nucleotides outside the gene matches: 7. This CDR3 contains 15 residues. CDR3 DNA sequence: TGTGCCAGCAGCGCGTCGGGACTAGAAAAAGAGACCCAGTACTTC. Residues: CASSASGLEKETQYF.

V is TRBV6-5 and J is TRBJ2-7; TRBD1 matches at 10 bases. V dropped 6 bases and J dropped 3; count of bases not matched to a gene: 5. The CDR3 totals 14 residues. The germline V gene encodes CDR1 MNHEY and CDR2 SVGAGI. CDR3 nucleotides: TGTGCCAGCAGCCCTCGGACAGGGGGCTACGAGCAGTACTTC. Protein: CASSPRTGGYEQYF.

The CDR3 DNA sequence: TGTGCCAGCAGCTCTCTGATGCGGGGGGCGCTTGAAAAACTGTTTTTT. Its protein is CASSSLMRGALEKLFF. The rearrangement joins TRBV11-2 to TRBJ1-4; tentatively, D is TRBD1 (6 bases). CDR1 SGHAT and CDR2 FQNNGV come from the germline V gene. Trimming stripped 4 bases from V and 7 bases from J, with 19 bases between. The CDR3 loop spans 16 amino acids.

This chain connects TRBV6-6 to TRBJ2-5; D is perhaps TRBD1 (6 bases). This CDR3 is 14 amino acids long. Germline CDR1 is MNHNY and CDR2 is SVGAGI (reference sequence). The V end lost 5 bases, the J end lost 1 base, and 11 bases lay between the germline ends. In DNA form, the CDR3 reads TGTGCCAGCAGTATGACAGGACCCCAAGAGACCCAGTACTTC. It encodes CASSMTGPQETQYF.

CDR3 bases: TGTGCCAGCAGATCCAGGACGTTACACACTGAAGCTTTCTTT. This translates into CASRSRTLHTEAFF. This rearrangement joins TRBV6-5 to TRBJ1-1; D gene ambiguous. The CDR3 loop spans 14 amino acids. V was shortened by 6 bases and J by 3 bases, with 14 bases between the two germline ends. Germline CDR1 is MNHEY and CDR2 is SVGAGI.

The CDR3 region is CASSSSLNSPLHF. The CDR3 DNA reads TGTGCCAGCAGCTCCAGCCTTAATTCACCCCTCCACTTT. The chain joins TRBV7-2 to TRBJ1-6; D remains unclear. V was cut by 4 bases and J by 6 bases, with 7 bases left in between. CDR1 is SGHTA and CDR2 is FQGNSA in the germline V gene. This CDR3 is built from 13 residues.

The gene calls are TRBV29-1 and TRBJ2-3; perhaps TRBD1 as D (8 bases). The CDR3 has 14 amino acids. CDR1 SQVTM and CDR2 ANQGSEA come from the germline V gene. V lost 7 bases and J lost 3, with 17 bases in between. The CDR3 sequence: CSGEGRQGTDTQYF. CDR3 DNA: TGCAGCGGGGAGGGTCGACAGGGGACAGATACGCAGTATTTT.

The chain links TRBV5-6 to TRBJ1-1; the D gene is possibly TRBD1 (6 bases). The CDR3 has 15 residues. The germline V and J ends were trimmed by 2 bases and 5 bases, with 16 bases remaining between them. Germline-derived CDR1 and CDR2 are SGHDT and YYEEEE. The CDR3 reads CASSLGPWGLTEAFF. The CDR3 DNA follows: TGTGCCAGCAGCTTAGGCCCCTGGGGGCTAACTGAAGCTTTCTTT. Filled out from reference TRBV5-6 and TRBJ1-1, the complete variable domain reads DAGVTQSPTHLIKTRGQQVTLRCSPKSGHDTVSWYQQALGQGPQFIFQYYEEEERQRGNFPDRFSGHQFPNYSSELNVNALLLGDSALYLCASSLGPWGLTEAFFGQGTRLTVV.

In its sample, this clone was seen a few times. The V gene is TRBV19, the J gene TRBJ1-4, with D possibly matching TRBD1 (6 bases). CDR1 is LNHDA and CDR2 is SQIVND in the germline V gene (reference sequence). The CDR3 runs to 14 residues. The V end lost 5 bases, the J end lost 7 bases, and 14 bases lay between the germline ends. CDR3 sequence reads: CASSAQGRGEKLFF. DNA for the CDR3: TGTGCCAGTAGTGCGCAGGGGCGCGGTGAAAAACTGTTTTTT.

The J gene is TRBJ2-2, the V gene TRBV5-1, with D possibly called TRBD1 or TRBD2 (5 bases each). Germline V gives CDR1 SGHRS, CDR2 YFSETQ. The CDR3 extends over 15 amino acids. Trimming removed 5 bases from V and 5 bases from J, with 16 bases in between. Here the CDR3 reads CASSGTRRGTGELFF. As DNA, the CDR3 is TGCGCCAGCAGTGGGACGCGAAGAGGAACCGGGGAGCTGTTTTTT.

The chain is built from TRBV7-9 and TRBJ2-7; possible D gene TRBD1, 6 bases. Germline values: CDR1 SEHNR, CDR2 FQNEAQ (reference sequence). V was trimmed by 1 base and J by 4 bases, leaving 11 bases between them. This CDR3 contains 14 residues. The chain's CDR3 is CASSLEGTRYEQYF. The CDR3 bases are TGTGCCAGCAGCTTAGAAGGGACAAGATACGAGCAGTACTTC.

The gene calls are TRBV10-3 and TRBJ1-1, with TRBD1 matching over 8 bases. J was trimmed by 3 bases and V by 10 bases; bases with no gene match: 13. The CDR3 length is 15 residues. Germline-derived CDR1 and CDR2 are ENHRY and SYGVKD. CDR3 sequence reads: CATGGAVTGDTEAFF. CDR3 in DNA: TGTGCCACAGGCGGGGCTGTGACAGGGGACACTGAAGCTTTCTTT.

CDR3 region: CASSPTGLGSPLHF. The CDR3, as DNA: TGTGCCAGCAGTCCCACGGGCCTCGGTTCACCCCTCCACTTT. This sequence joins TRBV6-5 and TRBJ1-6; D ambiguous. Germline CDR1 and CDR2: MNHEY and SVGAGI. Trimming left V 5 bases short and J 9 bases short, with 14 bases between. The length of the CDR3 is 14 residues.

The chain couples TRBV10-2 to TRBJ1-5; D is unresolved. This CDR3 region has 15 residues. V lost 6 bases, J lost 2 bases, and 14 bases lay in between. Germline assignment: CDR1 WSHSY and CDR2 SAAADI. CDR3 protein: CASRPDGGGNQPQHF. CDR3 nucleotide sequence: TGCGCCAGCAGACCCGACGGCGGGGGCAATCAGCCCCAGCATTTT.

This clone appeared a single time. The gene calls are TRBV6-6 and TRBJ2-3; TRBD2 is a possible D gene (5 bases). The CDR3 length is 16 residues. Germline CDR1 MNHNY, CDR2 SVGAGI (reference sequence). Trimming stripped 0 bases from V and 0 bases from J, with 10 bases between. The CDR3 is CASSYSGRTSTDTQYF. CDR3 nucleotide sequence: TGTGCCAGCAGTTACTCAGGAAGGACTAGCACAGATACGCAGTATTTT.

As DNA, the CDR3 is TGTGCCAGCAGTGAAGCGCGAGACAGCACAGATACGCAGTATTTT. This encodes CASSEARDSTDTQYF. The chain links TRBV2 to TRBJ2-3; D is ambiguous. The CDR3 spans 15 residues. CDR1 is SNHLY, CDR2 FYNNEI, per germline. Trimming took off 0 bases at V and 0 bases at J, with 7 bases between the two ends.

The CDR3 spells CASSVSGANVLTF. The CDR3 nucleotides are TGTGCCAGTAGTGTCTCTGGGGCCAACGTCCTGACTTTC. The chain combines TRBV19 with TRBJ2-6; D is undetermined. This CDR3 has 13 residues. The ends were cut back, 5 bases at V and 0 bases at J, with 2 bases in the middle. Germline CDR1 LNHDA, CDR2 SQIVND (reference sequence).

In DNA form, the CDR3 reads TGTGCCAGCAGCTCGGGCCGACGAGGGGTCGGTGAAAAACTGTTTTTT. This codes for CASSSGRRGVGEKLFF. The genes are TRBV5-4 and TRBJ1-4, with D possibly TRBD1 on 5 matching bases. The CDR3 has 16 amino acids. Germline V CDR1 and CDR2: SGHNT, YYREEE (reference sequence). V was trimmed by 3 bases and J by 7 bases, leaving 19 bases between them.